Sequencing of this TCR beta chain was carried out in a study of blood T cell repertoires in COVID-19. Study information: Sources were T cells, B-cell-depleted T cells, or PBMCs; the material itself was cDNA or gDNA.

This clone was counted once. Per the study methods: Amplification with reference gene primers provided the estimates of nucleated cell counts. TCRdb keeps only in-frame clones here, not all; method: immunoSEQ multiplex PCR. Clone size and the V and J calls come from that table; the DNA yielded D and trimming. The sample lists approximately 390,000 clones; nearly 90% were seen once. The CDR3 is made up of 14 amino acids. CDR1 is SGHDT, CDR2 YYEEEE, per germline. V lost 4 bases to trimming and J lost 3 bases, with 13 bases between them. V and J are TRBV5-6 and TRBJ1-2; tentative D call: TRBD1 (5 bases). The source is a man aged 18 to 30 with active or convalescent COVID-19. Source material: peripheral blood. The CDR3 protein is CASSPPSGHYGYTF. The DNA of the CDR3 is TGTGCCAGCAGCCCCCCTTCAGGGCACTATGGCTACACCTTC.